Below, 5 T cell receptor beta chains from the same sample are listed, as sequenced in a study of CXCR3-negative and CXCR3-positive naive CD8 T cells. 5' RACE that incorporated UMI labels was used to prepare the TRB cDNA libraries. One entry per CDR3 protein, without DNA, is what TCRdb gives after re-calling the 5' RACE reads. Found here are about 42,000 distinct CDR3 sequences; the top ten clones hold under 2.5%. The sample consisted of naive CXCR3- CD8+ T cells from blood. Documented subset: CD45RO-CCR7+CD27+CD95- naive CD8+ T cells lacking CXCR3 (TNR3-). These receptors were collected from a human donor in good health. Some clones in this sample may be carry-over from other donors' samples.

The chain is built from TRBV28 and TRBJ2-7; TCRdb's D gene call, TRBD1, goes unchecked for lack of DNA. Per germline, CDR1 MDHEN and CDR2 SYDVKM. This CDR3 contains 17 residues. This CDR3 is CATTESDRDNLSYEQYF.

The chain combines TRBV15 with TRBJ1-6; with no DNA, the TCRdb D assignment of TRBD1 cannot be verified. CDR1 is LNHNV, CDR2 YYDKDF, per germline (reference sequence). The CDR3 contains 14 residues. The CDR3 spells CATSPGQDYSPLHF.

The rearrangement joins TRBV27 to TRBJ2-7; as DNA is missing, the TRBD2 call by TCRdb cannot be tested. Germline CDR1 and CDR2: MNHEY and SMNVEV (reference sequence). CDR3 length equals 13 residues. CDR3 loop: CASRPRGSPEQYF.

The chain has TRBV29-1 and TRBJ2-7. Germline assignment: CDR1 SQVTM and CDR2 ANQGSEA. This CDR3 has 12 residues. The CDR3 sequence is CSVGDGSYEQYF.

V gene TRBV2 combines with J gene TRBJ2-6; absent DNA, TCRdb's TRBD1 call cannot be checked. This CDR3 comprises 20 residues. In germline, CDR1 is SNHLY, CDR2 FYNNEI. The CDR3 spells CASSETVWTGVFGGANVLTF.